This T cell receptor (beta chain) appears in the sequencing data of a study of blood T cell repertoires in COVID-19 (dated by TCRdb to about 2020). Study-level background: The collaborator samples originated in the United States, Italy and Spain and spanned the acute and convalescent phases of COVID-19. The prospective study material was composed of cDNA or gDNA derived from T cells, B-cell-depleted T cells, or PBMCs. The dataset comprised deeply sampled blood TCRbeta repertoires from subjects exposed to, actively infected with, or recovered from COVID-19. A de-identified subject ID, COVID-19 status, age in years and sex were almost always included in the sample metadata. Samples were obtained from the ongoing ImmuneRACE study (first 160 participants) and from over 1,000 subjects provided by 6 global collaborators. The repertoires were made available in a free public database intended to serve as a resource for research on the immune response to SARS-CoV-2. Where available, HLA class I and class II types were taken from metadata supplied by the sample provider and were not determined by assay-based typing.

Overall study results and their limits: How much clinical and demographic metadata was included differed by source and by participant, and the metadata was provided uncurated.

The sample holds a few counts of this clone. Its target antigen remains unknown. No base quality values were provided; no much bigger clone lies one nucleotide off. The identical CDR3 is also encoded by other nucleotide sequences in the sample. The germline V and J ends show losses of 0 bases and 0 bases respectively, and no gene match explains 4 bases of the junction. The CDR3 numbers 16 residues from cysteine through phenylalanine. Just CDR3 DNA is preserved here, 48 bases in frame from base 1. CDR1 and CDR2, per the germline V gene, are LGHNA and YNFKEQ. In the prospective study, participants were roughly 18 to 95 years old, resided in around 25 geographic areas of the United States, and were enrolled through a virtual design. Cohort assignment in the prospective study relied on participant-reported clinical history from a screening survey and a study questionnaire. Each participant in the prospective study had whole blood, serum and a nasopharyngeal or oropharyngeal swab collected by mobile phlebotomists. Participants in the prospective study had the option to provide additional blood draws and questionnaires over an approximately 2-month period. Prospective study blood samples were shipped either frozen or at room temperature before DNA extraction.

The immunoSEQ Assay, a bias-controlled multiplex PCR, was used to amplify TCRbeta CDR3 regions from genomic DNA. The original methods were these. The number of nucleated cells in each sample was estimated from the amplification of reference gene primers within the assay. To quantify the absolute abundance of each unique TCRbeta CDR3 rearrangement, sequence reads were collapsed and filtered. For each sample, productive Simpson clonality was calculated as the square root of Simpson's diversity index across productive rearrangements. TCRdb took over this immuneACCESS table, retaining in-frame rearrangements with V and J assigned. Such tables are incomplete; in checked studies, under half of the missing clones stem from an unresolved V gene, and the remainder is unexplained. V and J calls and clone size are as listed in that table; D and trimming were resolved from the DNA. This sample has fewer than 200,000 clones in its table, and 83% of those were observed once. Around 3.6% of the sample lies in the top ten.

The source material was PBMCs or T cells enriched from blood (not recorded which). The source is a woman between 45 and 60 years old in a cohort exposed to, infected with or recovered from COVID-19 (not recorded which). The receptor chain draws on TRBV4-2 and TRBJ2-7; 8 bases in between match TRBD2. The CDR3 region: CASSQDRLAGSYEQYF. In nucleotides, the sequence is TGTGCCAGCAGCCAAGATCGTCTAGCGGGCTCCTACGAGCAGTACTTC.